This entry lists 4 T cell receptor beta chains sequenced from one sample in a study of T-cell reconstitution after alpha-beta-depleted transplantation in children. Unique molecular identifiers were used to barcode this TCRbeta library. TCRdb redid the calling of the PCR reads with MiXCR, one entry per CDR3 protein. This sample has around 490,000 distinct CDR3 sequences, with around 10% found just once. Here the sequenced sample was PBMCs, mostly from graft donor cells, taken 180 days after TCRalphabeta/CD19-depleted stem cell transplant. Receptors were obtained from a female patient between 2 and 15 years old who had a stem cell transplant for aplastic anemia, so the T cells may come from the graft donor.

The chain uses TRBV12-3 or TRBV12-4 and TRBJ2-1, with 7 nucleotides matching TRBD2. This CDR3 has 13 amino acids. Trimming took 10 bases from V and 3 from J; bases not matched to a gene: 6. The CDR3 reads CATREVGYNEQFF. CDR3 bases: TGTGCCACCCGGGAGGTTGGCTACAATGAGCAGTTCTTC.

The table lists this clonotype with a few counts. V is TRBV29-1 and J is TRBJ2-1; weak D call: TRBD1 (5 bases). V was cut by 3 bases and J by 0 bases, with 9 bases left in between. Germline values: CDR1 SQVTM, CDR2 ANQGSEA. The CDR3 sequence is 14 residues long. CDR3 region: CSVEHRSSYNEQFF. As DNA, the CDR3 is TGCAGCGTTGAGCACAGGAGCTCCTACAATGAGCAGTTCTTC.

The chain couples TRBV7-9 to TRBJ2-1; D perhaps matches TRBD2 (6 bases). V lost 5 bases to trimming and J lost 10 bases, with 18 bases between them. CDR3 length equals 14 residues. CDR1 SEHNR and CDR2 FQNEAQ come from the germline V gene (reference sequence). The CDR3 DNA sequence: TGTGCCAGCAGCCCGGGGCGCGGGATTTGGGAGCAGTTCTTC. This codes for CASSPGRGIWEQFF. Together with reference TRBV7-9 and TRBJ2-1, the CDR3 gives the full variable domain: DTGVSQNPRHKITKRGQNVTFRCDPISEHNRLYWYRQTLGQGPEFLTYFQNEAQLEKSRLLSDRFSAERPKGSFSTLEIQRTEQGDSAMYLCASSPGRGIWEQFFGPGTRLTVL.

The V gene is TRBV2, the J gene TRBJ1-2; the D gene is possibly TRBD1 (5 bases). V was pared by 7 bases and J by 5 bases, with 17 bases between. Germline CDR1 reads SNHLY; CDR2 reads FYNNEI. The length of the CDR3 is 14 residues. In nucleotides, the CDR3 is TGTGCCAGCATTAGCCCCGGGACTCATTATGGCTACACCTTC. This translates into CASISPGTHYGYTF.